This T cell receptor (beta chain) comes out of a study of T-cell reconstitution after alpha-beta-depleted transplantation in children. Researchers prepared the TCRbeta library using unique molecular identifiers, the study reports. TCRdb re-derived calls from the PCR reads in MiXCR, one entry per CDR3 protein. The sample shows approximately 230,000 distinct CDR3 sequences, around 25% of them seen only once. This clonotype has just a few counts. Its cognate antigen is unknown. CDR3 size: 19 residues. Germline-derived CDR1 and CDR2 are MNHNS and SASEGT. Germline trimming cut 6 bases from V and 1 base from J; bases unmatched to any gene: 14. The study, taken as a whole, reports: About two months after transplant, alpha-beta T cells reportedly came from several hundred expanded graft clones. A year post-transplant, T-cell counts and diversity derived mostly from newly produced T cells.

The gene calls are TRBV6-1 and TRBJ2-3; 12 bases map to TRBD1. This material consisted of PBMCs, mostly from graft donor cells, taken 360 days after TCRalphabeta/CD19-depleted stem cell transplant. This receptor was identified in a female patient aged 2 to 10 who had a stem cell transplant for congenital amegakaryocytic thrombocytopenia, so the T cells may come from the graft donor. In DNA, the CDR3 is TGTGCCAGCAGGAGCTGGGACAGGGGGCGAGGATTAGGCACAGATACGCAGTATTTT. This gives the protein CASRSWDRGRGLGTDTQYF.